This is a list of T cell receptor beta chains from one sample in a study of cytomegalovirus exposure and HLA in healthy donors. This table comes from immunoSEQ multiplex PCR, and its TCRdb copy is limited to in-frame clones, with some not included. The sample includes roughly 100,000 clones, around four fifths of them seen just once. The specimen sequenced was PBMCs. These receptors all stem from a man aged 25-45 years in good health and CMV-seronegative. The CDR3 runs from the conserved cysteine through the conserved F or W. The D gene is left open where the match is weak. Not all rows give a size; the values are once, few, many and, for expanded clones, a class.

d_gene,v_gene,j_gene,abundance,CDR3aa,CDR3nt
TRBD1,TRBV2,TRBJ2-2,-,CASSDRQGPGELFF,TGTGCCAGCAGTGACCGACAGGGGCCCGGGGAGCTGTTTTTT
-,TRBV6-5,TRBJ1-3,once,CASSSTVSGNTIYF,TGTGCCAGCAGTTCCACGGTCTCTGGAAACACCATATATTTT
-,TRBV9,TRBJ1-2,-,CASSVEVGAHYGYTF,TGTGCCAGCAGCGTAGAGGTGGGCGCACACTATGGCTACACCTTC
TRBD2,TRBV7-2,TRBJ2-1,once,CASSQLAYNEQFF,TGTGCCAGCAGCCAACTAGCGTACAATGAGCAGTTCTTC
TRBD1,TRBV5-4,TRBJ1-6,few,CASSKTGGSYNSPLHF,TGTGCCAGCAGCAAGACAGGGGGCTCCTATAATTCACCCCTCCACTTT
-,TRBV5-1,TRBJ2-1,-,CASSLELGRQPKIYMEQFF,TGCGCCAGCAGCTTGGAATTGGGCAGGCAGCCCAAAATCTACATGGAGCAGTTCTTC
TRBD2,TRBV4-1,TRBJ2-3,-,CASSRVRYGRGAQYTQYF,TGCGCCAGCAGCCGGGTCCGTTATGGGCGGGGGGCACAATATACGCAGTATTTT
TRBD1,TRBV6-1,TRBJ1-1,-,CASSEHITGVAFF,TGTGCCAGCAGTGAACACATCACAGGGGTGGCTTTCTTT
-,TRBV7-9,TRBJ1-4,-,CASSSGTSSNEKLFF,TGTGCCAGCAGCTCCGGGACAAGTTCGAATGAAAAACTGTTTTTT
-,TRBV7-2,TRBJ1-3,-,CASSLRQRSSGNTIYF,TGTGCCAGCAGCTTACGACAGAGGAGCTCTGGAAACACCATATATTTT
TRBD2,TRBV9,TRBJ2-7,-,CASSSTSGSSYEQYF,TGTGCCAGCAGCTCAACTAGCGGGAGCTCCTACGAGCAGTACTTC
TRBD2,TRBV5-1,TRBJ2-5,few,CASSRTSGGAQETQYF,TGCGCCAGCAGCAGGACTAGCGGGGGGGCCCAAGAGACCCAGTACTTC
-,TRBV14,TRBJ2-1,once,CASSNQEYYNEQFF,TGTGCCAGCAGCAATCAGGAATATTACAATGAGCAGTTCTTC
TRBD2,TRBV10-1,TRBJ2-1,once,CASSERLAGSSYNEQFF,TGCGCCAGCAGTGAGAGGCTAGCGGGTAGCTCCTACAATGAGCAGTTCTTC
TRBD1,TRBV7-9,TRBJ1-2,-,CASSSRGESYGYTF,TGTGCCAGCAGCTCCAGGGGGGAGAGCTATGGCTACACCTTC
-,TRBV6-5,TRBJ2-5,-,CASSYTGRETQYF,TGTGCCAGCAGTTACACAGGTCGTGAGACCCAGTACTTC